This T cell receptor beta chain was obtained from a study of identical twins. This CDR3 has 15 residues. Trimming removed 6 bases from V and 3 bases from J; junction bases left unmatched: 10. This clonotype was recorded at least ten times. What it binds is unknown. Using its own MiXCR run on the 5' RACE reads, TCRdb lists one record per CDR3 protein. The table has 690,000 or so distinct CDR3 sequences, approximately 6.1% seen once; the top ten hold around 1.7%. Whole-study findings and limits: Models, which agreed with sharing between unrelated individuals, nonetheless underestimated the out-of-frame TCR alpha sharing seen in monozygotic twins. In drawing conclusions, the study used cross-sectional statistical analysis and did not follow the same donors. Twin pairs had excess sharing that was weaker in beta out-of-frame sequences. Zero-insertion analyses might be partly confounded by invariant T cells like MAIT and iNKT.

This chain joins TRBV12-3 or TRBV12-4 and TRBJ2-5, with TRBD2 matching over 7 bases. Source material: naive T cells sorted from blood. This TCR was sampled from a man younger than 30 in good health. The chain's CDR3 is CASRASGTKEETQYF. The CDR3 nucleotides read TGTGCCAGCAGGGCGAGCGGGACTAAGGAAGAGACCCAGTACTTC.